The 5 T cell receptor beta chains given below trace back to one sample, sequenced in a study of brain T cells in children with intractable seizures. As to time point: blood from clinic visit 5 months post-surgery; TSC patient then seizure free. Profiling relied on immunoSEQ multiplex PCR, and the TCRdb table lists in-frame clones only, not all of them. Of approximately 330,000 clones detected, nearly 95% appear once; the ten largest clones hold 5.5% to 6%. The sequences come from peripheral blood, collected roughly 5 months after surgery. Receptor source: a boy younger than two with tuberous sclerosis and intractable seizures.

The chain couples TRBV5-1 to TRBJ1-1; the match to TRBD1 covers 8 bases. This CDR3 is built from 15 residues. CDR1 and CDR2 from the germline V gene are SGHRS and YFSETQ. The ends lost 0 bases at V and 5 bases at J; junction bases unmatched: 6. CDR3 protein: CASSLVGNRGTEAFF. The CDR3 nucleotides are TGCGCCAGCAGCTTGGTGGGGAACAGGGGGACTGAAGCTTTCTTT.

The chain links TRBV2 to TRBJ2-1; D is unresolved. The germline V gene encodes CDR1 SNHLY and CDR2 FYNNEI. Trimming cost V 11 bases and J 7 bases, with 12 bases left between them. The CDR3 spans 11 residues. The CDR3 spells CAGELGNEQFF. CDR3 in DNA: TGTGCCGGGGAACTCGGGAATGAGCAGTTCTTC.

This clone showed up just once. The chain is built from TRBV7-9 and TRBJ2-7; TRBD2 aligns across 9 bases. Trimming cost V 1 base and J 3 bases; bases outside gene matches: 7. This CDR3 contains 16 residues. Germline V gene data show CDR1 as SEHNR and CDR2 as FQNEAQ (reference sequence). In DNA form, the CDR3 reads TGTGCCAGCAGCTTAGTCCCTAGCGGGATCGACTACGAGCAGTACTTC. It is translated as CASSLVPSGIDYEQYF.

This chain joins TRBV30 and TRBJ2-2; maybe TRBD1 (6 bases). V was pared by 7 bases and J by 0 bases, with 18 bases between. Germline V CDR1 and CDR2: GTSNPN, SVGIG (reference sequence). CDR3 size: 16 residues. CDR3 sequence: CAFSLGHTTNTGELFF. The DNA of the CDR3 is TGTGCCTTCTCGCTGGGACACACTACGAACACCGGGGAGCTGTTTTTT.

Worth noting for this clone: This sample also contains other DNA sequences that code for the same CDR3. V is TRBV27 and J is TRBJ1-1; D may be TRBD1 (5 bases). The CDR3 totals 15 residues. Germline V CDR1 and CDR2: MNHEY, SMNVEV (reference sequence). Trimming removed 0 bases from V and 0 bases from J, with 8 bases in between. The CDR3 nucleotides are TGTGCCAGCAGTTTATCCGCAGGGATGAACACTGAAGCTTTCTTT. Translation gives CASSLSAGMNTEAFF.